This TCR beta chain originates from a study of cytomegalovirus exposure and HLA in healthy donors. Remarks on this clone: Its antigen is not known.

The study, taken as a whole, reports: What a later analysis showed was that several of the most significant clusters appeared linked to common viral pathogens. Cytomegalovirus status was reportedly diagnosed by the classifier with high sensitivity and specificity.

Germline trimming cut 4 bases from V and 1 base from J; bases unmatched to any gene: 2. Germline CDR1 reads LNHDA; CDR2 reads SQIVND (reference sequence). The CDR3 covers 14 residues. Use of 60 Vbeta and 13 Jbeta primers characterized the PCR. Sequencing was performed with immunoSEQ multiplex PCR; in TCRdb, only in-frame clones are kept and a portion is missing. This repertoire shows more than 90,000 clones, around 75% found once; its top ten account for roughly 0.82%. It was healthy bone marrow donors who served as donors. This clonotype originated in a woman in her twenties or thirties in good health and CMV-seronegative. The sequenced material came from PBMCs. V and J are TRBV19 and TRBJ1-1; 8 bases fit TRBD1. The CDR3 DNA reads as TGTGCCAGTAGTACACAGGGGGGGAACACTGAAGCTTTCTTT. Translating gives CASSTQGGNTEAFF.